One sample yielded the 30 T cell receptor beta chains listed below, sequenced in a study of circulating and synovial CD4+ cells in juvenile arthritis (dated by TCRdb to the mid-2010s). Libraries were built with the immunoSEQ multiplex PCR assay. The immuneACCESS repertoire file appears here via TCRdb, limited to in-frame rearrangements. These files lack a portion of the clones; in checked studies, under half of the deficit traces to unresolved V genes, and the cause of the others is not known. The sample data list fewer than 40,000 clones, and about 94% of these were observed just once. Clones ranked in the top ten supply approximately 2.9% of the sample. Sequencing was carried out using CD4+ T cells from blood. All receptors come from a human donor with juvenile idiopathic arthritis.

V and J are TRBV6-1 and TRBJ2-5; D is uncertain. V lost 5 bases, J lost 3 bases, and 10 bases lay in between. CDR3 length: 13 amino acids. Germline-derived CDR1 and CDR2 are MNHNS and SASEGT. The CDR3 region is CASSYGTEETQYF. The CDR3 bases are TGTGCCAGCAGTTATGGAACAGAAGAGACCCAGTACTTC.

The genes are TRBV6-5 and TRBJ1-2, with D possibly matching TRBD1 (6 bases). Germline lookup yields CDR1 MNHEY and CDR2 SVGAGI. The ends were cut back, 5 bases at V and 0 bases at J, with 13 bases in the middle. This CDR3 is 15 amino acids long. The CDR3 coding sequence is TGTGCCAGCAGTCAGACAGGCTCAGCTAACTATGGCTACACCTTC. Protein: CASSQTGSANYGYTF.

The chain is built from TRBV7-8 and TRBJ2-7; 14 bases are a match to TRBD2. Looked up from germline, CDR1 is SGHVS and CDR2 is FQNEAQ. With V trimmed by 5 bases and J by 0 bases, 12 bases remained unmatched. CDR3 length equals 19 residues. CDR3 coding DNA: TGTGCCAGCAGCCCATATGGACTAGCGGGAGGCTCGAGCTCCTACGAGCAGTACTTC. This translates into CASSPYGLAGGSSSYEQYF.

The chain couples TRBV6-5 to TRBJ2-1, with D possibly matching TRBD2 (6 bases). Trimming left V 2 bases short and J 1 base short, with 9 bases between. The CDR3 runs to 15 residues. Germline V CDR1 and CDR2: MNHEY, SVGAGI. The CDR3 region has the DNA TGTGCCAGCAGTTACGAAGGACTATCCTACAATGAGCAGTTCTTC. Its protein is CASSYEGLSYNEQFF.

The rearrangement uses TRBV27 and TRBJ2-7, with TRBD1 matching over 8 bases. The CDR3 covers 16 residues. After removal of 5 bases from V and 5 bases from J, the junction contained 14 bases not matched to a gene. In germline, CDR1 is MNHEY, CDR2 SMNVEV (reference sequence). CDR3 in amino acids: CASSARGGQGIHEQYF. CDR3 DNA sequence: TGTGCCAGCAGTGCAAGAGGAGGACAGGGAATTCACGAGCAGTACTTC.

The chain joins TRBV5-4 to TRBJ2-7, with 11 positions matching TRBD2. V trimming: 0 bases; J trimming: 2 bases; junction bases outside the gene matches: 1. Per germline, CDR1 SGHNT and CDR2 YYREEE (reference sequence). The CDR3 has 15 residues. CDR3 coding DNA: TGTGCCAGCAGCTTGGGACTAGCGGGAACCTACGAGCAGTACTTC. It is translated as CASSLGLAGTYEQYF.

The chain carries TRBV25-1 and TRBJ2-5, with 10 bases aligning to TRBD1. Germline V CDR1 and CDR2: MGHDK, SYGVNS. This CDR3 is built from 14 residues. The ends lost 3 bases at V and 5 bases at J; junction bases unmatched: 3. Written as DNA, the CDR3 is TGTGCCAGCAGTGAGACAGGGGGCGGTGAGACCCAGTACTTC. Amino acids: CASSETGGGETQYF.

The CDR3 region is CASSTYRGRRNEQFF. For the CDR3, the DNA is TGTGCCAGCAGCACTTACAGGGGGCGGCGGAATGAGCAGTTCTTC. This chain links TRBV7-8 with TRBJ2-1; 9 nucleotides match TRBD1. Germline V CDR1 and CDR2: SGHVS, FQNEAQ. The CDR3 is 15 amino acids. Unmatched junction bases numbered 9, after V lost 5 bases and J lost 7 bases.

J is TRBJ2-6 and V is TRBV2, with D possibly TRBD1 on 5 matching bases. The V and J ends lost 4 bases and 1 base respectively, with 5 bases between them. The CDR3 loop spans 14 amino acids. CDR1 is SNHLY and CDR2 is FYNNEI in the germline V gene. As DNA, the CDR3 is TGTGCCAGCAGTGCAGGGTCTGGGGCCAACGTCCTGACTTTC. Translating gives CASSAGSGANVLTF.

The gene calls are TRBV7-2 and TRBJ2-7, with a possible D match to TRBD2 (5 bases). In germline, CDR1 is SGHTA, CDR2 FQGNSA. The CDR3 consists of 14 residues. V lost 3 bases to trimming and J lost 3 bases, with 12 bases between them. Written as DNA, the CDR3 is TGTGCCAGCAGCTTCGCCAGCGGCGACTACGAGCAGTACTTC. Translated: CASSFASGDYEQYF.

In its sample, this clone was seen once. V gene TRBV19 combines with J gene TRBJ1-1; D call uncertain. From germline, CDR1 is LNHDA and CDR2 SQIVND (reference sequence). This CDR3 comprises 15 residues. Trimming removed 8 bases at V and 5 bases at J, with 21 bases between. CDR3 nucleotide sequence: TGTGCCAGTCAATCCCAACCGGGGAGGTTGACTGAAGCTTTCTTT. Translated: CASQSQPGRLTEAFF. The variable domain in full, with the rest retrieved from reference TRBV19 and TRBJ1-1, is DGGITQSPKYLFRKEGQNVTLSCEQNLNHDAMYWYRQDPGQGLRLIYYSQIVNDFQKGDIAEGYSVSREKKESFPLTVTSAQKNPTAFYLCASQSQPGRLTEAFFGQGTRLTVV.

The V gene is TRBV28, the J gene TRBJ2-7; 13 bases are a match to TRBD2. Germline V gene data show CDR1 as MDHEN and CDR2 as SYDVKM. This CDR3 comprises 18 residues. The V and J ends lost 1 base and 0 bases, in that order; junction bases with no gene match: 6. CDR3 amino acids: CASSLYRLAGGPSYEQYF. In DNA, the CDR3 is TGTGCCAGCAGTTTATATCGACTAGCGGGAGGACCCTCCTACGAGCAGTACTTC.

The chain employs TRBV4-1 and TRBJ2-1; no reliable D call. The CDR3 extends over 15 amino acids. Trimming stripped 1 base from V and 1 base from J, with 8 bases between. The germline CDR1 and CDR2 sequences are MGHRA and YSYEKL. The CDR3: CASSQVARSYNEQFF. The DNA of the CDR3 is TGCGCCAGCAGCCAAGTGGCTAGATCCTACAATGAGCAGTTCTTC.

The chain links TRBV28 to TRBJ2-3; 8 bases line up with TRBD2. The CDR3 has 18 residues. CDR1 is MDHEN and CDR2 is SYDVKM in the germline V gene. The ends lost 6 bases at V and 1 base at J; junction bases unmatched: 15. The CDR3 coding sequence is TGTGCCAGCAGCCGGAAAATCGGACTAGCACTTCGCACAGATACGCAGTATTTT. Translation: CASSRKIGLALRTDTQYF.

About this clone: This sample also contains other DNA sequences that code for the same CDR3. The rearrangement uses TRBV5-1 and TRBJ2-7, with 10 nucleotides matching TRBD2. With 5 bases clipped from V and 5 bases from J, the junction kept 16 bases outside the gene matches. In germline, CDR1 is SGHRS, CDR2 YFSETQ. The CDR3 length is 17 residues. The chain's CDR3 is CASSGGGAGGPENEQYF. DNA of the CDR3: TGCGCCAGCAGTGGGGGGGGAGCGGGAGGGCCGGAAAACGAGCAGTACTTC. Filled out from reference TRBV5-1 and TRBJ2-7, the complete variable domain reads KAGVTQTPRYLIKTRGQQVTLSCSPISGHRSVSWYQQTPGQGLQFLFEYFSETQRNKGNFPGRFSGRQFSNSRSEMNVSTLELGDSALYLCASSGGGAGGPENEQYFGPGTRLTVT.

This clone has a handful of counts. The rearrangement links TRBV5-8 to TRBJ1-2, with D unclear. Germline V lookup: CDR1 SGHTS, CDR2 YDEGEE. This CDR3 spans 12 amino acids. The ends were cut back, 9 bases at V and 4 bases at J, with 13 bases in the middle. The DNA for the CDR3 is TGTGCCACCTCGGTATTTGCCTATGGCTACACCTTC. Its translation: CATSVFAYGYTF. The full variable domain, rest sourced from reference TRBV5-8 and TRBJ1-2, is EAGVTQSPTHLIKTRGQQATLRCSPISGHTSVYWYQQALGLGLQFLLWYDEGEERNRGNFPPRFSGRQFPNYSSELNVNALELEDSALYLCATSVFAYGYTFGSGTRLTVV.

This chain uses TRBV5-4 with TRBJ2-7; 12 nucleotides line up with TRBD2. Germline values: CDR1 SGHNT, CDR2 YYREEE (reference sequence). V trimming: 0 bases; J trimming: 7 bases; junction bases outside the gene matches: 14. The CDR3 totals 18 residues. The CDR3 DNA sequence: TGTGCCAGCAGCTTGGGTAGCGGACTAGCGGGATCAGGAGGGGAGCAGTACTTC. Amino acids: CASSLGSGLAGSGGEQYF.

This rearrangement joins TRBV4-2 to TRBJ2-5; 7 nucleotides match TRBD2. The J call may be wrong; the DNA end is better matched by TRBJ2-7. CDR3 length equals 14 residues. Germline CDR1 reads LGHNA; CDR2 reads YNFKEQ. The CDR3 DNA is TGTGCCAGCAGCCAGGGGGGGGGATCCTACGAGCAGTACTTC. It translates to CASSQGGGSYEQYF.

J is TRBJ2-7 and V is TRBV11-2; 10 bases are a match to TRBD1. The CDR3 totals 15 residues. V shed 1 base and J 3 bases; nucleotides not matched to a gene: 3. Germline CDR1 is SGHAT and CDR2 is FQNNGV. The CDR3 spells CASSLVGDRGYEQYF. The CDR3 coding sequence is TGTGCCAGCAGCTTAGTTGGGGACAGGGGCTACGAGCAGTACTTC.

The chain uses TRBV2 and TRBJ2-3; tentatively, D is TRBD2 (5 bases). Germline V gene data show CDR1 as SNHLY and CDR2 as FYNNEI. CDR3 size: 14 residues. Deletions cut 6 bases from V and 2 bases from J, with 12 bases between. CDR3 bases: TGTGCCAGCAGAAGGGAGCTGAACACAGATACGCAGTATTTT. Residues: CASRRELNTDTQYF.

The chain combines TRBV19 with TRBJ2-5; D gene uncertain. The germline V gene has CDR1 LNHDA and CDR2 SQIVND (reference sequence). The CDR3 totals 14 residues. Trimming stripped 1 base from V and 0 bases from J, with 6 bases between. The CDR3 loop is CASSIGADQETQYF. The CDR3 DNA reads TGTGCCAGTAGTATAGGGGCAGACCAAGAGACCCAGTACTTC.

The chain uses TRBV11-2 and TRBJ1-3; tentative D call: TRBD1 (6 bases). The germline V gene encodes CDR1 SGHAT and CDR2 FQNNGV. The CDR3 loop spans 16 amino acids. V was pared by 5 bases and J by 4 bases, with 18 bases between. CDR3 protein: CASSTRLDREGNTIYF. CDR3 coding DNA: TGTGCCAGCAGCACGCGTTTGGACAGAGAGGGAAACACCATATATTTT.

This clone was counted only a few times. The CDR3 is CASSASRGNYYEQYF. The CDR3 DNA reads TGTGCCAGCAGCGCCTCTAGAGGCAACTACTACGAGCAGTACTTC. The genes are TRBV21-1 and TRBJ2-7; the table's TRBD2 call for D was not verified on the DNA. TRBV21-1 is a pseudogene locus. This CDR3 comprises 15 residues.

This sequence joins TRBV5-4 and TRBJ2-5; TRBD2 matches 13 bases. The CDR3 consists of 17 residues. CDR1 and CDR2 from the germline V gene are SGHNT and YYREEE (reference sequence). Trimming cost V 6 bases and J 2 bases; bases outside gene matches: 10. The CDR3 reads CASNPAPGLAGQETQYF. The CDR3 DNA is TGTGCCAGCAACCCTGCCCCGGGACTAGCGGGGCAAGAGACCCAGTACTTC.

This chain links TRBV18 with TRBJ1-1, with no clear D. CDR1 and CDR2 (germline): KGHSH, LQKENI. V was clipped by 3 bases and J by 7 bases, with 18 bases between them. The CDR3 consists of 15 residues. CDR3 sequence: CASSPSGSQNGEAFF. The CDR3 DNA is TGTGCCAGCTCACCCTCTGGCAGTCAAAATGGTGAAGCTTTCTTT. Full variable domain (outside the CDR3, taken from reference TRBV18 and TRBJ1-1): NAGVMQNPRHLVRRRGQEARLRCSPMKGHSHVYWYRQLPEEGLKFMVYLQKENIIDESGMPKERFSAEFPKEGPSILRIQQVVRGDSAAYFCASSPSGSQNGEAFFGQGTRLTVV.

The chain has TRBV10-3 and TRBJ2-7; a weak D match, TRBD2 (7 bases). The germline gives CDR1 ENHRY, CDR2 SYGVKD. The ends were cut back, 5 bases at V and 6 bases at J, with 23 bases in the middle. The CDR3 sequence is 16 residues long. The CDR3 sequence: CAISSTSRSRGFEQYF. In DNA form, the CDR3 reads TGTGCCATCAGTTCGACTAGCAGAAGTAGGGGGTTCGAGCAGTACTTC.

The J gene is TRBJ2-7, the V gene TRBV25-1; D might be TRBD2 (6 bases). With 1 base removed from V and 4 bases from J, the gap between germline ends came to 20 bases. This CDR3 is 17 amino acids long. CDR1 is MGHDK, CDR2 SYGVNS, per germline. CDR3 in DNA: TGTGCCAGCAGTGAATCCACAGGCGTGGGTGGGGGGTACGAGCAGTACTTC. This codes for CASSESTGVGGGYEQYF.

This chain joins TRBV5-1 and TRBJ2-1; possible D gene TRBD2, 5 bases. CDR1 and CDR2 from the germline V gene are SGHRS and YFSETQ. V was pared by 2 bases and J by 4 bases, with 13 bases between. The CDR3 covers 15 residues. The CDR3 coding sequence is TGCGCCAGCAGCTTAACGACCCCGGGATACAATGAGCAGTTCTTC. Translating gives CASSLTTPGYNEQFF. The full variable domain, its missing parts supplied by reference TRBV5-1 and TRBJ2-1, is KAGVTQTPRYLIKTRGQQVTLSCSPISGHRSVSWYQQTPGQGLQFLFEYFSETQRNKGNFPGRFSGRQFSNSRSEMNVSTLELGDSALYLCASSLTTPGYNEQFFGPGTRLTVL.

The genes are TRBV5-1 and TRBJ2-7; 12 nucleotides match TRBD2. Germline CDR1 and CDR2: SGHRS and YFSETQ. The CDR3 is made up of 15 amino acids. Trimming at V came to 4 bases and at J to 2 bases, leaving 4 bases not matched to a gene. The chain's CDR3 is CASSQGTSGPYEQYF. CDR3 nucleotides: TGCGCCAGCAGCCAAGGGACTAGCGGGCCCTACGAGCAGTACTTC.

The chain has TRBV27 and TRBJ2-7; 12 positions match TRBD2. Germline loops: CDR1 MNHEY, CDR2 SMNVEV (reference sequence). This CDR3 region has 16 residues. Trimming removed 4 bases from V and 3 bases from J; junction bases left unmatched: 7. The CDR3 reads CASSSPRTSGNYEQYF. Here the CDR3 DNA reads TGTGCCAGCAGTTCGCCTCGGACTAGCGGGAACTACGAGCAGTACTTC.